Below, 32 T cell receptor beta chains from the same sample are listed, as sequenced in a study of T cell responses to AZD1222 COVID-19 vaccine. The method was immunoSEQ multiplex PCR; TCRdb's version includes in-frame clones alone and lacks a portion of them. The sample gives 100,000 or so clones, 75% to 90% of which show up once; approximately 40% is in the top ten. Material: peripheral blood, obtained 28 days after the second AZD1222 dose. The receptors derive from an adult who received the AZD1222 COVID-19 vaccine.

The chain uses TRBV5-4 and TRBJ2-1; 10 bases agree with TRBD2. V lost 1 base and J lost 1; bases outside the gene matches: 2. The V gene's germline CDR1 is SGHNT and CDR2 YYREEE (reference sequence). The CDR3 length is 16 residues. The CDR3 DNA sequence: TGTGCCAGCAGCTTGAAACTAGCGGGATCCTACAATGAGCAGTTCTTC. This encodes CASSLKLAGSYNEQFF.

CDR3 sequence (DNA): TGTGCCAGTAGTAACATGGTCAGGGCAGAGACCCAGCCCCAGCATTTT. Protein product: CASSNMVRAETQPQHF. The chain links TRBV19 to TRBJ1-5; D is perhaps TRBD1 (5 bases). V was pared by 4 bases and J by 7 bases, with 20 bases between. CDR3 size: 16 residues. Germline lookup yields CDR1 LNHDA and CDR2 SQIVND (reference sequence).

This CDR3 reads CASSVGDTQYF. Here the CDR3 DNA reads TGTGCCAGCAGTGTCGGCGACACCCAGTACTTC. J is TRBJ2-5 and V is TRBV2; D is undetermined. CDR1 SNHLY and CDR2 FYNNEI come from the germline V gene. With 4 bases removed from V and 8 bases from J, the gap between germline ends came to 8 bases. The CDR3 has 11 amino acids.

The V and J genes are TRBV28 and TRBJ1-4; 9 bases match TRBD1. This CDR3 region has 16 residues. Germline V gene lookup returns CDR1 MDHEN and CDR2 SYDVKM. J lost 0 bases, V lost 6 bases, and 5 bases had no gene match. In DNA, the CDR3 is TGTGCCAGCAGCGGACAGGGGTTGTCAACTAATGAAAAACTGTTTTTT. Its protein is CASSGQGLSTNEKLFF.

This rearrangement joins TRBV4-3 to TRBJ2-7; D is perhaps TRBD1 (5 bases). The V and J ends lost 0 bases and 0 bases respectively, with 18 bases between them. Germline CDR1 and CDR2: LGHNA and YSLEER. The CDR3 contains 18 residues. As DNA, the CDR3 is TGCGCCAGCAGCCAAGATTGGGCCAGGGCAGAGACCTCCTACGAGCAGTACTTC. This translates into CASSQDWARAETSYEQYF.

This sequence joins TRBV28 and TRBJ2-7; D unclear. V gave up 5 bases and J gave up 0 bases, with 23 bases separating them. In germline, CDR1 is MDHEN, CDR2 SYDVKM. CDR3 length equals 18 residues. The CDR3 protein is CASSPTMNPGRYSYEQYF. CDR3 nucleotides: TGTGCCAGCAGTCCCACCATGAATCCGGGCCGATACTCCTACGAGCAGTACTTC.

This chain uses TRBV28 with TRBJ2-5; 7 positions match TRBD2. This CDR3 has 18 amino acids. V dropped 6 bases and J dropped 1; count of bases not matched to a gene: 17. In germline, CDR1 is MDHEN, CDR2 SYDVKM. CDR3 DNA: TGTGCCAGCAGCCTGGGGGTGGGTCTAGCGGACTCCCAAGAGACCCAGTACTTC. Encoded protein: CASSLGVGLADSQETQYF.

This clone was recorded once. The CDR3 sequence: CASSLTGGADEQYF. Here the CDR3 DNA reads TGCGCCAGCAGCTTGACAGGGGGCGCAGACGAGCAGTACTTC. The chain has TRBV5-1 and TRBJ2-7, with 9 bases identical to TRBD1. CDR3 length: 14 residues. The V and J ends lost 1 base and 5 bases, in that order; junction bases with no gene match: 4. Germline V gives CDR1 SGHRS, CDR2 YFSETQ.

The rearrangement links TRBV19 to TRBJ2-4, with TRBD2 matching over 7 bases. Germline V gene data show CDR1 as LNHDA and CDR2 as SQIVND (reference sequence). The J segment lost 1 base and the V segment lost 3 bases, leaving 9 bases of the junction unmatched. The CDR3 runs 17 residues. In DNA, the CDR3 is TGTGCCAGTAGTATCGACGACCGGGGGGAGGCCAAAAACATTCAGTACTTC. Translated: CASSIDDRGEAKNIQYF.

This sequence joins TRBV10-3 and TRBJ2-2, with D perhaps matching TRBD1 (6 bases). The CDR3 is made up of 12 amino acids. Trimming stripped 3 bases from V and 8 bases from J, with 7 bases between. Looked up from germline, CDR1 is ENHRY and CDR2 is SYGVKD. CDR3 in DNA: TGTGCCATCAGTGAAGGGGGAGGGGAGCTGTTTTTT. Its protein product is CAISEGGGELFF.

DNA of the CDR3: TGTGCCAGCGACCCCTTAGGGATAGGGAGTGCCTACAATGAGCAGTTCTTC. Translating it yields CASDPLGIGSAYNEQFF. V usage is TRBV7-2 and J usage is TRBJ2-1, with TRBD2 as a possible D gene (5 bases). Germline V gene lookup returns CDR1 SGHTA and CDR2 FQGNSA. V was trimmed by 8 bases and J by 2 bases, leaving 22 bases between them. The CDR3 consists of 17 residues.

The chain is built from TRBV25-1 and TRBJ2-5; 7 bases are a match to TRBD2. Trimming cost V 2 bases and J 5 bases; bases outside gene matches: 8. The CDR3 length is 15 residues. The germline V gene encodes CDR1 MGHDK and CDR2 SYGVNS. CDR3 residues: CASSEGSGVRETQYF. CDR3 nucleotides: TGTGCCAGCAGTGAAGGGAGCGGGGTGCGGGAGACCCAGTACTTC.

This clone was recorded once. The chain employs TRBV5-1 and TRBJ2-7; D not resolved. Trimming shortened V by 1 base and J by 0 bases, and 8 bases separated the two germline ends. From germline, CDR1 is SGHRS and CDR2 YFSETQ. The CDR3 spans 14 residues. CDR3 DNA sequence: TGCGCCAGCAGCTTGCAAACCTCCTCCTACGAGCAGTACTTC. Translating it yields CASSLQTSSYEQYF.

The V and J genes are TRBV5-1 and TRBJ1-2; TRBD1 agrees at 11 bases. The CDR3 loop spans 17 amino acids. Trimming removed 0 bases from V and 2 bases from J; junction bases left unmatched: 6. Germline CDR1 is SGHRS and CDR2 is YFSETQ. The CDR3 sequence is CASSLGGQGALNYGYTF. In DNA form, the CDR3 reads TGCGCCAGCAGCTTGGGTGGACAGGGGGCACTAAACTATGGCTACACCTTC.

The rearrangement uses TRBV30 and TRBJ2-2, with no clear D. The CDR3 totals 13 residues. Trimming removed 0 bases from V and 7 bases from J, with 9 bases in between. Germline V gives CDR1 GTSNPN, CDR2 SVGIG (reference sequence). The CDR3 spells CAWSVAGSGELFF. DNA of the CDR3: TGTGCCTGGAGTGTTGCTGGAAGCGGGGAGCTGTTTTTT. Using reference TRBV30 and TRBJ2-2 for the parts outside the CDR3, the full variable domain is SQTIHQWPATLVQPVGSPLSLECTVEGTSNPNLYWYRQAAGRGLQLLFYSVGIGQISSEVPQNLSASRPQDRQFILSSKKLLLSDSGFYLCAWSVAGSGELFFGEGSRLTVL.

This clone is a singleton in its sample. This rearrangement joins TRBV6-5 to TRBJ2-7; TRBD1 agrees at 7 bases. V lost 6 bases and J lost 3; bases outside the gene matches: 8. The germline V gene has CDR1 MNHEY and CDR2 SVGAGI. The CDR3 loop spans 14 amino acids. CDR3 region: CASSPSGTDYEQYF. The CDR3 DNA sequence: TGTGCCAGCAGCCCCTCCGGGACAGACTACGAGCAGTACTTC.

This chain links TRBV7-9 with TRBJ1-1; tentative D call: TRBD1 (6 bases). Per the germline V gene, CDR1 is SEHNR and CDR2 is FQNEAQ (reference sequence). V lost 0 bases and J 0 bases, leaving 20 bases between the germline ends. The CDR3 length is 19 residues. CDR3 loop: CASSLAQLGGARMNTEAFF. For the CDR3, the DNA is TGTGCCAGCAGCTTAGCCCAACTGGGGGGGGCCAGAATGAACACTGAAGCTTTCTTT.

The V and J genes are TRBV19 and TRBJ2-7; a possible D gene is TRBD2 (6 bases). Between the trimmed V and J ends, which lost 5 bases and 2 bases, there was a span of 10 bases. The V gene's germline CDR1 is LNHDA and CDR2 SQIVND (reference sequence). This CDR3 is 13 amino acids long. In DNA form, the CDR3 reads TGTGCCAGTAGTGAAACTAGCACCTACGAGCAGTACTTC. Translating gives CASSETSTYEQYF.

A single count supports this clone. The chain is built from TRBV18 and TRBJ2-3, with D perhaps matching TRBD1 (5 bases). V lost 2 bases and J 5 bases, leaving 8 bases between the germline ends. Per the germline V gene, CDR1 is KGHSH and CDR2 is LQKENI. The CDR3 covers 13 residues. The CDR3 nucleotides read TGTGCCAGCTCACCAAGACAGCGAGATACGCAGTATTTT. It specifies CASSPRQRDTQYF.

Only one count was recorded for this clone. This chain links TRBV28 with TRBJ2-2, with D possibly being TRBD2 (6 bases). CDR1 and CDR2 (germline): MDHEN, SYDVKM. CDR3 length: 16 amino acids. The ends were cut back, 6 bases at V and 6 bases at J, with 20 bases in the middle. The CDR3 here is CASSTSRAPGAGELFF. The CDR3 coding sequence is TGTGCCAGCAGCACCTCCAGGGCTCCGGGGGCCGGGGAGCTGTTTTTT.

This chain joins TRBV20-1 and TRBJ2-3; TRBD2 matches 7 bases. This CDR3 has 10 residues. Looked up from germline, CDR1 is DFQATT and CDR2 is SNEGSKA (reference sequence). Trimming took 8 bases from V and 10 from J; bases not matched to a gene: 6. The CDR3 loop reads CSYRLASQYF. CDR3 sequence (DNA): TGCAGTTACCGACTAGCTTCGCAGTATTTT.

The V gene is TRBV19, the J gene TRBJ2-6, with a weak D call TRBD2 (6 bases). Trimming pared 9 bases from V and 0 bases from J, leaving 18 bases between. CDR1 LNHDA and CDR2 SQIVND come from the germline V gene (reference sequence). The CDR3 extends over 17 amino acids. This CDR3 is CASRWGGFGSGANVLTF. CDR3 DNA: TGTGCCAGCCGCTGGGGAGGATTCGGCTCTGGGGCCAACGTCCTGACTTTC.

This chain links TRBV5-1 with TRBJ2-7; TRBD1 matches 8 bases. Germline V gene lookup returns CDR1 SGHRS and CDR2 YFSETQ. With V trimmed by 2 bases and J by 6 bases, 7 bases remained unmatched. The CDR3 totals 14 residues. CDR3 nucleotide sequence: TGCGCCAGCAGCTTCTACGCGGGGACAGGCGAGCAGTACTTC. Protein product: CASSFYAGTGEQYF.

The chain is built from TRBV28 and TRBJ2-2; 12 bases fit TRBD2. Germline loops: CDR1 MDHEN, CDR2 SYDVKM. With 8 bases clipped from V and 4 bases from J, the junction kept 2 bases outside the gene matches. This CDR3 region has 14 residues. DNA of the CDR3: TGTGCCAGCCTAGCGGGAGGGGGCACCGGGGAGCTGTTTTTT. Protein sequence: CASLAGGGTGELFF.

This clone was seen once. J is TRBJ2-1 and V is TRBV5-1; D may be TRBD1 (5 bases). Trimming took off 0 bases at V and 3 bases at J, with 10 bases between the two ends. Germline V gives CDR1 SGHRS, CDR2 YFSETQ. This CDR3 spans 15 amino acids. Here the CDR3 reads CASSLAGHVYNEQFF. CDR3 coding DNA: TGCGCCAGCAGCTTGGCCGGACATGTCTACAATGAGCAGTTCTTC.

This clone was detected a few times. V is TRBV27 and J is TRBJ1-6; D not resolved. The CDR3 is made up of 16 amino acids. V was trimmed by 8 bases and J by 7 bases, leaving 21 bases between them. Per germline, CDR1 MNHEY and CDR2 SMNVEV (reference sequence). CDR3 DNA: TGTGCCAGCCGATTCGGCGGGTCCCGAGGGAATTCACCCCTCCACTTT. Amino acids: CASRFGGSRGNSPLHF.

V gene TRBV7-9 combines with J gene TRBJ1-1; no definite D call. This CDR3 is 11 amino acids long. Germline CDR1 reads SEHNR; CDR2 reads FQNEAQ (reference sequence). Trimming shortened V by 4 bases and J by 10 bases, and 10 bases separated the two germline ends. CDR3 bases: TGTGCCAGCAGCTCGAACATAGTAGCTTTCTTT. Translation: CASSSNIVAFF.

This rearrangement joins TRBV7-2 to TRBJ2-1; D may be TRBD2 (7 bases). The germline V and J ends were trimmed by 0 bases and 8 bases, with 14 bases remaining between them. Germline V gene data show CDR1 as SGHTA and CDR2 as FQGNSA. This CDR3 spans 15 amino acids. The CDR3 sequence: CASSLASGGQHEQFF. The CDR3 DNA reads TGTGCCAGCAGCTTAGCCTCGGGGGGACAACATGAGCAGTTCTTC.

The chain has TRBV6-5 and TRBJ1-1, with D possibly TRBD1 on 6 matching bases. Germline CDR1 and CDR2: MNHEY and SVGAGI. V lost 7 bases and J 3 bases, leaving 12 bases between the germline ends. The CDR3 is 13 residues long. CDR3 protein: CASNKGVYTEAFF. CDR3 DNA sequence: TGTGCCAGCAATAAGGGGGTCTACACTGAAGCTTTCTTT.

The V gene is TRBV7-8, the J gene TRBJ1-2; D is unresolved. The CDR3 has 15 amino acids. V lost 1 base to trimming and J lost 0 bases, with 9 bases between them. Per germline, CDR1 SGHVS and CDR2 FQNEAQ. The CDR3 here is CASSLVLGTNYGYTF. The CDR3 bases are TGTGCCAGCAGCTTAGTCTTGGGGACTAACTATGGCTACACCTTC.

The CDR3 loop is CASSTIAGRNNEQFF. CDR3 DNA: TGTGCCAGCAGCACGATAGCGGGCAGGAACAATGAGCAGTTCTTC. The chain couples TRBV11-2 to TRBJ2-1; TRBD2 matches 7 bases. Germline CDR1 reads SGHAT; CDR2 reads FQNNGV. The CDR3 extends over 15 amino acids. Trimming removed 5 bases from V and 5 bases from J; junction bases left unmatched: 9.

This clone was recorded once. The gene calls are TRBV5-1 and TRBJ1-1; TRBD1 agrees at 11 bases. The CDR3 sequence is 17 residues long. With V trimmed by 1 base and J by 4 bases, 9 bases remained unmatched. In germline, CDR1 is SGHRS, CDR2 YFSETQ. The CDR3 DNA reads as TGCGCCAGCAGCTTGAGGACAGGGGGCGGTTTGGTCACTGAAGCTTTCTTT. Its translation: CASSLRTGGGLVTEAFF.